The rows below give T cell receptor beta chains drawn from one sample of a study of T cell responses to AZD1222 COVID-19 vaccine. Method: immunoSEQ multiplex PCR; TCRdb's copy keeps in-frame clones and lacks some. The sample has more than 140,000 clones; 91% are singletons. The material was peripheral blood, obtained on day 0 of AZD1222 vaccination. All receptors come from an adult in good health. Both conserved end residues are part of each CDR3. D genes are given only for firm matches. The size field is filled for only some rows; it gives once, few, many or a size class.

TRBV7-4	-	-	TRBJ1-5	TGTGCCAGCAGCCAGCCCCAGCATTTT	CASSQPQHF
TRBV7-2	-	few	TRBJ2-1	TGTGCCAGCAGCTTACGTGGAGTAGAGCAGTTCTTC	CASSLRGVEQFF
TRBV2	TRBD1	-	TRBJ1-3	TGTGCCAGCAGCCTGACAGGGGGGCTGAGTGGAAACACCATATATTTT	CASSLTGGLSGNTIYF
TRBV5-5	-	-	TRBJ2-7	TGTGCCAGCAGCTGGGGAGGCGAGCAGTACTTC	CASSWGGEQYF
TRBV5-5	-	-	TRBJ2-2	TGTGCCAGCAGCTTACCACGGGCTTCCCGAGGGGGTACCGGGGAGCTGTTTTTT	CASSLPRASRGGTGELFF
TRBV27	-	-	TRBJ2-7	TGTGCCAGCAGTTTGTACGGTAACCTGTACGAGCAGTACTTC	CASSLYGNLYEQYF
TRBV13	-	-	TRBJ2-2	TGTGCCAGCAGCCCGAACCGGGCCCAACGGGCCGGGGAGCTGTTTTTT	CASSPNRAQRAGELFF
TRBV30	-	-	TRBJ1-3	TGTGCCTACAAACAGGGACGATCTGGAAACACCATATATTTT	CAYKQGRSGNTIYF
TRBV7-7	TRBD1	-	TRBJ1-1	TGTGCTAGCAGCTTAGGGGTTTTAAGTGGACAGGGGCCCACTGAAGCTTTCTTT	CASSLGVLSGQGPTEAFF
TRBV11-2	-	-	TRBJ1-2	TGTGCCAGCAGCCGGGAAGTATGGGGCTACACCTTC	CASSREVWGYTF
TRBV25-1	TRBD1	-	TRBJ2-3	TGTGCCAGCAGTGAATTGGGGACAGGGGGAGATTCCCATACGCAGTATTTT	CASSELGTGGDSHTQYF
TRBV7-9	-	few	TRBJ2-2	TGTGCCAGCAGCACCAGCCCCACCGGGGAGCTGTTTTTT	CASSTSPTGELFF
TRBV27	-	-	TRBJ1-5	TGTGCCAGCAGTCGCCAGGGTCGAAGCAATCAGCCCCAGCATTTT	CASSRQGRSNQPQHF
TRBV6-5	TRBD1	-	TRBJ1-1	TGTGCCAGCAGTTACTCCTCGACCAGGGGGACTGAAGCTTTCTTT	CASSYSSTRGTEAFF
TRBV5-1	-	-	TRBJ2-3	TGCGCCAGCAGCTTGGTAAGGGTCCCAGATACGCAGTATTTT	CASSLVRVPDTQYF
TRBV19	TRBD2	once	TRBJ2-7	TGTGCCAGTAGTCCACGACTAGCGGGGAACTACGAGCAGTACTTC	CASSPRLAGNYEQYF
TRBV30	-	-	TRBJ2-1	TGTGCCTGGACCGAGTGGGGAGGCTTCAATGAGCAGTTCTTC	CAWTEWGGFNEQFF
TRBV2	TRBD2	-	TRBJ2-7	TGTGCCAGCAGGGTTTCTAGCGGGAGGGCCTTAGCGGCCGAGCAGTACTTC	CASRVSSGRALAAEQYF
TRBV6-5	TRBD1	once	TRBJ1-5	TGTGCCAGCAGAAGACCGGGACAGGGCAATCAGCCCCAGCATTTT	CASRRPGQGNQPQHF
TRBV25-1	TRBD1	once	TRBJ2-1	TGTGCCAGCAGTCAGAATGACAGGGAAAATGAGCAGTTCTTC	CASSQNDRENEQFF
TRBV7-9	-	-	TRBJ2-7	TGTGCCAGCAGCTCCGATCTCCAGGGGAACGAGCAGTACTTC	CASSSDLQGNEQYF
TRBV6-5	-	few	TRBJ1-1	TGTGCCAGCAGTATTGGGACGGTCAACACTGAAGCTTTCTTT	CASSIGTVNTEAFF
TRBV19	-	-	TRBJ1-1	TGTGCCAGTTCTACGGGACGGAGGGGAACTGAAGCTTTCTTT	CASSTGRRGTEAFF
TRBV24-1	-	-	TRBJ1-2	TGTGCCACCAGTGATTTGTCCAGGGCGTGGGGCTACACCTTC	CATSDLSRAWGYTF
TRBV5-6	-	-	TRBJ1-4	TGTGCCAGCAGCTTATTAGCAACTAATGAAAAACTGTTTTTT	CASSLLATNEKLFF
TRBV5-4	-	-	TRBJ2-7	TGTGCCAGCAGCTTGGAGCATACTTCGTACGAGCAGTACTTC	CASSLEHTSYEQYF
TRBV7-2	TRBD2	once	TRBJ2-2	TGTGCCAGCAGCTTGACTAGCGGGACTGGCGGGGAGCTGTTTTTT	CASSLTSGTGGELFF
TRBV28	-	-	TRBJ2-4	TGTGCCAGCAGTTTGTCATACCTTTCGGGAGTCCTAGCCAAAAACATTCAGTACTTC	CASSLSYLSGVLAKNIQYF
TRBV18	-	few	TRBJ1-1	TGTGCCAGCTCACCAAATGGTGGGAGCACTGAAGCTTTCTTT	CASSPNGGSTEAFF
TRBV9	TRBD2	few	TRBJ2-3	TGTGCCAGCAGCGTAGCCCCAGCGGGAGGTGGGTCAGATACGCAGTATTTT	CASSVAPAGGGSDTQYF
TRBV28	-	-	TRBJ2-7	TGTGCCAGCAGCCCGTCGGACACCTACGAGCAGTACTTC	CASSPSDTYEQYF
TRBV7-9	TRBD2	-	TRBJ2-1	TGTGCCAGCAGCCCCGTGGGTCGGGGGACTAGCGTAGATGAGCAGTTCTTC	CASSPVGRGTSVDEQFF
TRBV12-3/TRBV12-4	-	-	TRBJ2-7	TGTGCCAGCAGCTCGACTAGAGACGAGCAGTACTTC	CASSSTRDEQYF
TRBV6-5	-	-	TRBJ1-1	TGTGCCAGCAGTTTGGGCCGAAACACTGAAGCTTTCTTT	CASSLGRNTEAFF
TRBV7-9	-	-	TRBJ1-1	TGTGCCAGCAGCTTAGCCATAGAGAACACTGAAGCTTTCTTT	CASSLAIENTEAFF
TRBV10-1	-	-	TRBJ2-3	TGCGCCAGCAGTGAGTCGGGATCGAATACGCAGTATTTT	CASSESGSNTQYF
TRBV13	TRBD2	-	TRBJ2-5	TGTGCCAGCAGCCCCGGGAGGCCTAGCGGGTCAATTGCTGAGACCCAGTACTTC	CASSPGRPSGSIAETQYF
TRBV11-2	-	-	TRBJ1-6	TGTGCCAGCAGCTTCGACGGCTACTATAATTCACCCCTCCACTTT	CASSFDGYYNSPLHF
TRBV28	TRBD2	few	TRBJ2-7	TGTGCCAGCAGTTCGACGGGACTAGGGTCCTACGAGCAGTACTTC	CASSSTGLGSYEQYF
TRBV18	-	-	TRBJ1-3	TGTGCCAGCTCACCAAGTGGGGGGCCGACTGGAAACACCATATATTTT	CASSPSGGPTGNTIYF
TRBV5-1	TRBD1	-	TRBJ2-5	TGCGCCAGCACCCGACATATGACAGGGTTCCAAGAGACCCAGTACTTC	CASTRHMTGFQETQYF
TRBV27	TRBD1	once	TRBJ1-5	TGTGCCAGCAGTTCGGACAGGGCCGTTCAGCCCCAGCATTTT	CASSSDRAVQPQHF
TRBV7-9	-	once	TRBJ1-6	TGTGCCAGCAGCCCTGCGGGAGAGAGAAATTCACCCCTCCACTTT	CASSPAGERNSPLHF
TRBV11-2	-	-	TRBJ2-7	TGTGCCAGCAGCTTATCTGTCGGGGACTACGAGCAGTACTTC	CASSLSVGDYEQYF
TRBV27	-	-	TRBJ1-1	TGTGCCAGCAGCCGCATACAGGGATTTGAAGCTTTCTTT	CASSRIQGFEAFF
TRBV6-2/TRBV6-3	TRBD2	once	TRBJ2-3	TGTGCCAGCAGTTACAAGCGGGAGGGAGCAGATACGCAGTATTTT	CASSYKREGADTQYF
TRBV4-3	TRBD2	-	TRBJ2-5	TGCGCCAGCAGCCAAGATTTCGGGGGGCAAGAGACCCAGTACTTC	CASSQDFGGQETQYF
TRBV7-6	TRBD2	-	TRBJ2-7	TGTGCCAGCAGCTTAGGGGCTAGCGGGATGGGAGAGCAGTACTTC	CASSLGASGMGEQYF
TRBV19	-	-	TRBJ1-1	TGTGCCAGTAGCGGTAGGGGAATTGTTGAAGCTTTCTTT	CASSGRGIVEAFF
TRBV4-1	TRBD2	-	TRBJ2-3	TGCGCCAGCAGTAGCGGGAGGGCCATCGGCGCAGATACGCAGTATTTT	CASSSGRAIGADTQYF
TRBV2	-	-	TRBJ1-5	TGTGCCAGCAGTGAAAGGCAGGACGGAAATCAGCCCCAGCATTTT	CASSERQDGNQPQHF
TRBV3-1/TRBV3-2	-	-	TRBJ1-1	TGTGCCAGCAGCCGAAATCAGGTCATGAACACTGAAGCTTTCTTT	CASSRNQVMNTEAFF
TRBV6-5	-	-	TRBJ1-4	TGTGCCAGCAGTTATGACAGATCTCCACCTAATGAAAAACTGTTTTTT	CASSYDRSPPNEKLFF
TRBV13	TRBD1	-	TRBJ1-3	TGTGCCAGCAGCACCTCCGGGACAGGGTTGAGAAACACCATATATTTT	CASSTSGTGLRNTIYF